This is a list of T cell receptor beta chains from one sample in a study of blood T cell repertoires in COVID-19. Sequenced by immunoSEQ multiplex PCR; TCRdb stores in-frame clones only, minus some. Of 200,000 to 300,000 clones in the sample, about 89% were seen once. The sample taken for sequencing was peripheral blood. All receptors come from a woman aged 40 to 50 who had recovered from COVID-19. CDR3s include the opening cysteine and the closing phenylalanine or tryptophan. The D gene is left open where the match is weak. For some rows the clone size is stated as once, few or many, or as a class when expanded; others skip it.

CDR3 DNA: TGTGCCAGCAGCTTTGTTGAGGCTAACTATGGCTACACCTTC
CDR3 protein: CASSFVEANYGYTF
V gene: TRBV5-6
D gene: -
clone size: -
J gene: TRBJ1-2
CDR3 length: 14

CDR3 DNA: TGTGCCAGCAGCTGGGCGGGCACTGAAGCTTTCTTT
CDR3 protein: CASSWAGTEAFF
V gene: TRBV7-9
D gene: -
clone size: -
J gene: TRBJ1-1
CDR3 length: 12

CDR3 DNA: TGTGCCAGCAGCCATGAAGTACGACGGGGGGGCCCAGATACGCAGTATTTT
CDR3 protein: CASSHEVRRGGPDTQYF
V gene: TRBV9
D gene: TRBD2
clone size: -
J gene: TRBJ2-3
CDR3 length: 17

CDR3 DNA: TGTGCCAGCAGCTACATGGACACAAACTATGGCTACACCTTC
CDR3 protein: CASSYMDTNYGYTF
V gene: TRBV7-6
D gene: -
clone size: -
J gene: TRBJ1-2
CDR3 length: 14

CDR3 DNA: TGTGCCAGTAGTTGGGAGTCTGAAGACGAGCAGTACTTC
CDR3 protein: CASSWESEDEQYF
V gene: TRBV19
D gene: -
clone size: -
J gene: TRBJ2-7
CDR3 length: 13

CDR3 DNA: TGTGCCAGCACCCGGGATCCCGGGGCCAACGTCCTGACTTTC
CDR3 protein: CASTRDPGANVLTF
V gene: TRBV6-5
D gene: -
clone size: once
J gene: TRBJ2-6
CDR3 length: 14

CDR3 DNA: TGCGCCAGCAGCTTGGCCCAGGCCGGGGATGAGCAGTTCTTC
CDR3 protein: CASSLAQAGDEQFF
V gene: TRBV5-1
D gene: -
clone size: -
J gene: TRBJ2-1
CDR3 length: 14

CDR3 DNA: TGCAGCGTATGCAGGGGTTTCGGGGCTGAAGCTTTCTTT
CDR3 protein: CSVCRGFGAEAFF
V gene: TRBV29-1
D gene: -
clone size: -
J gene: TRBJ1-1
CDR3 length: 13

CDR3 DNA: TGTGCCAGCAGTTTTGGGACAGGGGTAGGCGAGCAGTACTTC
CDR3 protein: CASSFGTGVGEQYF
V gene: TRBV27
D gene: TRBD1
clone size: -
J gene: TRBJ2-7
CDR3 length: 14

CDR3 DNA: TGTGCCTGGAACACAGGCTCCCGGCGGGGCACTGAAGCTTTCTTT
CDR3 protein: CAWNTGSRRGTEAFF
V gene: TRBV30
D gene: -
clone size: -
J gene: TRBJ1-1
CDR3 length: 15

CDR3 DNA: TGTGCCACCGACAGGGGAAACACTGAAGCTTTCTTT
CDR3 protein: CATDRGNTEAFF
V gene: TRBV2
D gene: TRBD1
clone size: few
J gene: TRBJ1-1
CDR3 length: 12

CDR3 DNA: TGTGCCAGCAGTCGGTCCAGGGGCAATCAGCCCCAGCATTTT
CDR3 protein: CASSRSRGNQPQHF
V gene: TRBV2
D gene: -
clone size: -
J gene: TRBJ1-5
CDR3 length: 14

CDR3 DNA: TGTGCCAGCAGCTCCCCAGGGCAGGGGGTCGGTCAGCCCCAGCATTTT
CDR3 protein: CASSSPGQGVGQPQHF
V gene: TRBV11-2
D gene: TRBD1
clone size: -
J gene: TRBJ1-5
CDR3 length: 16

CDR3 DNA: TGTGCCAGCAAAGGGACAGGTATGAACACTGAAGCTTTCTTT
CDR3 protein: CASKGTGMNTEAFF
V gene: TRBV6-5
D gene: TRBD1
clone size: -
J gene: TRBJ1-1
CDR3 length: 14

CDR3 DNA: TGTGCCAGCAGCTTGGCGGACTATCAAGAGACCCAGTACTTC
CDR3 protein: CASSLADYQETQYF
V gene: TRBV5-4
D gene: -
clone size: -
J gene: TRBJ2-5
CDR3 length: 14

CDR3 DNA: TGTGCCTGGAGTGTAACAAACACCGGGGAGCTGTTTTTT
CDR3 protein: CAWSVTNTGELFF
V gene: TRBV30
D gene: -
clone size: -
J gene: TRBJ2-2
CDR3 length: 13

CDR3 DNA: TGTGCCAGAAGCGCCCACGACACACCAACTAATGAAAAACTGTTTTTT
CDR3 protein: CARSAHDTPTNEKLFF
V gene: TRBV5-3
D gene: -
clone size: -
J gene: TRBJ1-4
CDR3 length: 16

CDR3 DNA: TGTGCCTGGACCCCCACGGCGGGTGGAAACACCATATATTTT
CDR3 protein: CAWTPTAGGNTIYF
V gene: TRBV30
D gene: -
clone size: once
J gene: TRBJ1-3
CDR3 length: 14

CDR3 DNA: TGTGCCAGCAGTAATCGGTATGGCTACACCTTC
CDR3 protein: CASSNRYGYTF
V gene: TRBV6-2/TRBV6-3
D gene: -
clone size: -
J gene: TRBJ1-2
CDR3 length: 11

CDR3 DNA: TGTGCCAGCAGTTACCTTCATCGACAGAACACTGAAGCTTTCTTT
CDR3 protein: CASSYLHRQNTEAFF
V gene: TRBV6-2/TRBV6-3
D gene: -
clone size: -
J gene: TRBJ1-1
CDR3 length: 15